Shown below are 26 T cell receptor beta chains from a single sample sequenced in a study of blood T cell repertoires in COVID-19. Sequenced by immunoSEQ multiplex PCR; TCRdb stores in-frame clones only, minus some. The sample contains more than 25,000 clones, roughly 90% of which appear only once. Sequenced material: peripheral blood. The receptors were sampled from a woman in her 40s with active or convalescent COVID-19.

CDR3 loop: CASSLLGTSEYPSTDTQYF. The CDR3 nucleotides read TGTGCCAGCAGTTTATTGGGGACTAGCGAGTACCCTAGCACAGATACGCAGTATTTT. The chain links TRBV27 to TRBJ2-3, with 10 bases identical to TRBD2. Germline V gives CDR1 MNHEY, CDR2 SMNVEV (reference sequence). The V gene end was trimmed by 1 base and the J gene end by 0 bases; junction bases not matched to a gene: 10. CDR3 length: 19 amino acids.

This clone was observed a few times. The rearrangement joins TRBV5-8 to TRBJ1-1; the D gene is possibly TRBD1 (5 bases). This CDR3 region has 14 residues. Germline CDR1 reads SGHTS; CDR2 reads YDEGEE. Trimming left V 5 bases short and J 11 bases short, with 22 bases between. This CDR3 is CASSLAGTVVRAFF. The CDR3 DNA reads as TGTGCCAGCAGTTTAGCCGGGACTGTCGTTAGGGCTTTCTTT.

The CDR3 here is CASSLGQGANYGYTF. The CDR3 nucleotides are TGTGCCAGCAGCCTGGGACAGGGGGCTAACTATGGCTACACCTTC. The chain uses TRBV7-2 and TRBJ1-2; 11 bases map to TRBD1. There are 15 residues in the CDR3. Per germline, CDR1 SGHTA and CDR2 FQGNSA. With V trimmed by 5 bases and J by 0 bases, 2 bases remained unmatched.

The chain uses TRBV19 and TRBJ1-1; D is unclear. CDR1 is LNHDA, CDR2 SQIVND, per germline (reference sequence). This CDR3 is 11 amino acids long. V shed 1 base and J shed 8 bases, with 5 bases lying between them. This CDR3 reads CASSIGPEAFF. The DNA of the CDR3 is TGTGCCAGTAGTATAGGGCCGGAAGCTTTCTTT.

The sample holds one count of this clone. The chain recombines TRBV6-5 with TRBJ1-5; D is uncertain. From germline, CDR1 is MNHEY and CDR2 SVGAGI. CDR3 size: 13 residues. V shed 6 bases and J shed 6 bases, with 12 bases lying between them. CDR3 nucleotides: TGTGCCAGCAGCTGGACTGGTGGTCAGCCCCAGCATTTT. This translates into CASSWTGGQPQHF.

This chain uses TRBV4-1 with TRBJ2-2, with D tentatively TRBD1 (5 bases). The CDR3 runs to 16 residues. Germline V lookup: CDR1 MGHRA, CDR2 YSYEKL. Trimming removed 1 base at V and 3 bases at J, with 12 bases between. CDR3 DNA sequence: TGCGCCAGCAGCCAAGCGGCGGCAGGGTACACCGGGGAGCTGTTTTTT. The encoded protein is CASSQAAAGYTGELFF.

This clone was seen a single time. The J gene is TRBJ2-1, the V gene TRBV10-3; 10 nucleotides line up with TRBD1. Trimming took 3 bases from V and 0 from J; bases not matched to a gene: 14. Germline CDR1 and CDR2: ENHRY and SYGVKD. The CDR3 covers 20 residues. The CDR3 is CAISEGDRGRGWSSYNEQFF. In DNA, the CDR3 is TGTGCCATCAGTGAAGGGGACAGGGGAAGAGGATGGTCCTCCTACAATGAGCAGTTCTTC.

CDR3 sequence reads: CASSLRAGFYEQYF. The CDR3 DNA sequence: TGTGCCAGCAGCTTAAGAGCAGGGTTCTACGAGCAGTACTTC. The chain joins TRBV7-3 to TRBJ2-7, with D perhaps TRBD1 (5 bases). The ends were cut back, 1 base at V and 3 bases at J, with 10 bases in the middle. The CDR3 covers 14 residues. The V gene's germline CDR1 is SGHTA and CDR2 FQGTGA.

The chain links TRBV7-2 to TRBJ1-3; TRBD1 agrees at 9 bases. Germline CDR1 reads SGHTA; CDR2 reads FQGNSA. V lost 1 base and J lost 4; bases outside the gene matches: 2. This CDR3 contains 15 residues. CDR3 region: CASSLGTGAGNTIYF. In DNA, the CDR3 is TGTGCCAGCAGCTTAGGGACAGGGGCAGGAAACACCATATATTTT.

The CDR3 sequence: CASSQGLQLDSIRYEQYF. The CDR3 nucleotides read TGCGCCAGCAGCCAGGGGTTACAATTGGACAGTATTCGGTACGAGCAGTACTTC. The rearrangement uses TRBV4-3 and TRBJ2-7; possible D gene TRBD1, 6 bases. Germline V gene sequence: CDR1 LGHNA, CDR2 YSLEER. V was cut by 3 bases and J by 4 bases, with 25 bases left in between. The CDR3 totals 18 residues.

This rearrangement joins TRBV3-1 (or the pseudogene TRBV3-2) to TRBJ1-1; possible D gene TRBD1, 6 bases. CDR3 length: 15 residues. V was cut by 2 bases and J by 4 bases, with 14 bases left in between. Germline-derived CDR1 and CDR2 are LGHDT and YNNKEL (reference sequence). DNA for the CDR3: TGTGCCAGCAGCCAAAGGAGACAGGTGGGCACTGAAGCTTTCTTT. Its protein product is CASSQRRQVGTEAFF.

The chain carries TRBV12-5 and TRBJ2-5; D may be TRBD1 (5 bases). This CDR3 contains 16 residues. CDR1 and CDR2 from the germline V gene are LGHNT and FRNRAP. The ends were cut back, 0 bases at V and 1 base at J, with 12 bases in the middle. The CDR3 sequence is CASGLVHWGAQETQYF. The CDR3 DNA sequence: TGTGCTAGTGGTTTGGTACACTGGGGCGCCCAAGAGACCCAGTACTTC.

The V and J genes are TRBV28 and TRBJ2-7; 9 positions match TRBD2. Looked up from germline, CDR1 is MDHEN and CDR2 is SYDVKM. V was pared by 6 bases and J by 0 bases, with 9 bases of the junction left unmatched. There are 16 residues in the CDR3. In DNA form, the CDR3 reads TGTGCCAGCAGCGAGCATAGCGGGAGTAGCTCCTACGAGCAGTACTTC. It encodes CASSEHSGSSSYEQYF. The full variable domain, rest sourced from reference TRBV28 and TRBJ2-7, is DVKVTQSSRYLVKRTGEKVFLECVQDMDHENMFWYRQDPGLGLRLIYFSYDVKMKEKGDIPEGYSVSREKKERFSLILESASTNQTSMYLCASSEHSGSSSYEQYFGPGTRLTVT.

V is TRBV13 and J is TRBJ2-7; 7 positions match TRBD2. This CDR3 is 17 amino acids long. V trimming: 5 bases; J trimming: 7 bases; junction bases outside the gene matches: 20. Germline V gives CDR1 PRHDT, CDR2 FYEKMQ (reference sequence). The CDR3 reads CASSPPSSGSGWGEQYF. CDR3 nucleotide sequence: TGTGCCAGCAGCCCCCCTAGTAGCGGGTCGGGCTGGGGGGAGCAGTACTTC.

The rearrangement joins TRBV15 to TRBJ1-2; D is undetermined. CDR1 and CDR2 (germline): LNHNV, YYDKDF (reference sequence). The CDR3 is 14 amino acids. The V end lost 1 base, the J end lost 2 bases, and 8 bases lay between the germline ends. The CDR3 sequence is CATSRGTRNYGYTF. As DNA, the CDR3 is TGTGCCACCAGCAGAGGAACGAGGAACTATGGCTACACCTTC.

The chain couples TRBV6-5 to TRBJ2-7; 9 bases align to TRBD2. Germline V gene data show CDR1 as MNHEY and CDR2 as SVGAGI. V shed 8 bases, J shed 7 bases, and the junction held 15 bases outside the gene matches. This CDR3 is built from 15 residues. CDR3: CASGRAAGGPGEQYF. In nucleotides, the CDR3 is TGTGCCAGCGGGCGGGCTGCGGGAGGGCCAGGGGAGCAGTACTTC.

The chain recombines TRBV18 with TRBJ1-1, with D possibly being TRBD1 (6 bases). This CDR3 is 18 amino acids long. V was pared by 5 bases and J by 0 bases, with 22 bases between. Looked up from germline, CDR1 is KGHSH and CDR2 is LQKENI. CDR3 residues: CASSTRTSGQGMNTEAFF. The CDR3 nucleotides are TGTGCCAGCTCAACACGGACCTCCGGCCAGGGGATGAACACTGAAGCTTTCTTT.

V is TRBV2 and J is TRBJ2-1; TRBD1 matches 7 bases. The CDR3 is made up of 17 amino acids. CDR1 SNHLY and CDR2 FYNNEI come from the germline V gene. The junction had 11 bases not matched to a gene; V was cut back by 6 bases and J by 0 bases. This chain's CDR3 is CASRGTAGSSSYNEQFF. In DNA, the CDR3 is TGTGCCAGCAGAGGGACAGCCGGCTCGAGCTCCTACAATGAGCAGTTCTTC.

The chain couples TRBV27 to TRBJ2-7; 8 bases line up with TRBD1. There are 17 residues in the CDR3. Germline CDR1 and CDR2: MNHEY and SMNVEV (reference sequence). The V gene end was trimmed by 2 bases and the J gene end by 6 bases; junction bases not matched to a gene: 15. The CDR3 coding sequence is TGTGCCAGCAGTTTAAGGGAAGTTACAGGGGGATCGGGCGAGCAGTACTTC. It codes for CASSLREVTGGSGEQYF.

This clone came up a few times. The J gene is TRBJ2-2, the V gene TRBV11-2; D is unclear. Germline-derived CDR1 and CDR2 are SGHAT and FQNNGV. V was shortened by 1 base and J by 0 bases, with 3 bases between the two germline ends. This CDR3 comprises 14 residues. The CDR3 DNA follows: TGTGCCAGCAGCTTAGCAACGAACACCGGGGAGCTGTTTTTT. Translating it yields CASSLATNTGELFF.

The chain carries TRBV7-8 and TRBJ2-7; maybe TRBD2 (6 bases). The length of the CDR3 is 16 residues. From germline, CDR1 is SGHVS and CDR2 FQNEAQ. V shed 0 bases and J shed 0 bases, with 12 bases lying between them. Here the CDR3 reads CASSLAFVGSSYEQYF. As DNA, the CDR3 is TGTGCCAGCAGCTTAGCGTTCGTCGGGAGCTCCTACGAGCAGTACTTC.

The V gene is TRBV4-3, the J gene TRBJ2-1, with D possibly matching TRBD1 (7 bases). Germline V gene data show CDR1 as LGHNA and CDR2 as YSLEER. V lost 0 bases and J lost 8, with 17 bases in between. CDR3 length: 16 amino acids. The CDR3 spells CASSQDGGGYNYEQFF. The CDR3 nucleotides read TGCGCCAGCAGCCAAGATGGAGGGGGCTACAATTATGAGCAGTTCTTC.

The rearrangement links TRBV9 to TRBJ1-1, with D maybe TRBD1 (5 bases). The CDR3 runs 13 residues. V lost 4 bases and J 10 bases, leaving 17 bases between the germline ends. In germline, CDR1 is SGDLS, CDR2 YYNGEE. CDR3 loop: CASSPPGEDGAFF. CDR3 bases: TGTGCCAGCAGCCCCCCGGGGGAAGACGGAGCTTTCTTT.

The genes are TRBV19 and TRBJ2-7, with D possibly matching TRBD1 (5 bases). CDR1 is LNHDA and CDR2 is SQIVND in the germline V gene (reference sequence). The length of the CDR3 is 11 residues. V dropped 6 bases and J dropped 3 bases, with 6 bases sitting between them. The CDR3 here is CASRDIYEQYF. For the CDR3, the DNA is TGTGCCAGTAGGGACATCTACGAGCAGTACTTC.

The chain recombines TRBV6-2 or TRBV6-3 with TRBJ1-6; no clear D. CDR1 is MNHEY and CDR2 is SVGEGT in the germline V gene. The CDR3 has 15 residues. Between the trimmed V and J ends, which lost 6 bases and 10 bases, there was a span of 19 bases. CDR3 amino acids: CASSEASRGWSPLHF. CDR3 nucleotides: TGTGCCAGCAGCGAGGCGTCGAGAGGATGGTCACCCCTCCACTTT.

This clone has just one count. V usage is TRBV5-6 and J usage is TRBJ1-1, with TRBD1 matching over 11 bases. The CDR3 runs to 14 residues. Looked up from germline, CDR1 is SGHDT and CDR2 is YYEEEE. Trimming took 4 bases from V and 1 from J; bases not matched to a gene: 0. CDR3 sequence: CASSGTGGNTEAFF. In DNA form, the CDR3 reads TGTGCCAGCAGCGGGACAGGGGGGAACACTGAAGCTTTCTTT. Full variable domain (missing parts from reference TRBV5-6 and TRBJ1-1): DAGVTQSPTHLIKTRGQQVTLRCSPKSGHDTVSWYQQALGQGPQFIFQYYEEEERQRGNFPDRFSGHQFPNYSSELNVNALLLGDSALYLCASSGTGGNTEAFFGQGTRLTVV.